A selection of T cell receptor beta chains follows, all from one sample in a study of naive and memory T cell subsets. From the UMI-ligation and nested PCR reads, TCRdb called clonotypes with MiXCR, one entry per CDR3 protein. This table has 20,000 to 25,000 distinct CDR3 sequences, roughly 9.6% appearing once. The source material was central memory CD8+ T cells from blood. The origin of the receptors is a human donor in good health. CDR3s leave out the opening cysteine and the closing phenylalanine or tryptophan.

TRBJ2-7 | TRBV12-3/TRBV12-4 | ASRDDRGGWHEQY
TRBJ2-2 | TRBV30 | AWSPASGELF
TRBJ2-7 | TRBV20-1 | SARWDRDPAEQY
TRBJ1-1 | TRBV6-2/TRBV6-3 | ASSIQGGTEAF
TRBJ2-1 | TRBV6-6 | ASSPPRPEQF
TRBJ2-7 | TRBV7-9 | ASSMTGADEQY
TRBJ2-1 | TRBV6-1 | ASSRDSYNEQF
TRBJ2-7 | TRBV5-1 | ASSWSPGASYEQY
TRBJ2-1 | TRBV10-3 | AISDTGGLAVNEQF
TRBJ2-1 | TRBV21-1 | ASSKAPSGSSYNEQF
TRBJ2-7 | TRBV7-9 | ASSLVGTEQY
TRBJ2-1 | TRBV4-3 | ASSQVRLVEQF
TRBJ1-2 | TRBV20-1 | SARGFGLGFEVYGYT
TRBJ2-1 | TRBV12-3/TRBV12-4 | ASSFGGGLSYEQF
TRBJ2-3 | TRBV2 | ASTERAGITDTQY
TRBJ1-1 | TRBV19 | ASSSPDRGWDTEAF
TRBJ2-1 | TRBV5-1 | ASSLAVEQF
TRBJ2-7 | TRBV28 | ASRPGTVIYEQY
TRBJ2-7 | TRBV6-5 | ASSQPGTSYEQY
TRBJ2-1 | TRBV24-1 | ATGPGQGANNEQF
TRBJ2-3 | TRBV7-8 | ASSPLAITSTDTQY
TRBJ2-1 | TRBV2 | ATLGQNNEQF
TRBJ2-1 | TRBV20-1 | SASSLGTDYNEQF
TRBJ2-1 | TRBV28 | ASSTNPTSGATITYNEQF
TRBJ2-3 | TRBV6-1 | ASMLTDTDTQY
TRBJ2-1 | TRBV4-3 | ASSQDLGGVDEQF
TRBJ2-6 | TRBV27 | ASTSGANVLT
TRBJ2-3 | TRBV3-1 | ASSQEDGTSTDTQY
TRBJ1-2 | TRBV3-1 | ASSQDPDGNYGYT
TRBJ2-4 | TRBV28 | ASSPRGGNIQY
TRBJ1-2 | TRBV30 | AWTEQGANYGYT
TRBJ2-2 | TRBV2 | ASKDTGANTGELF
TRBJ2-1 | TRBV6-5 | ASSSRTSSFDEQF
TRBJ2-1 | TRBV15 | ATSRGAGGYNEQF
TRBJ1-1 | TRBV29-1 | SVDRGDTEAF
TRBJ1-1 | TRBV13 | ASSPMGNTEAF
TRBJ1-2 | TRBV29-1 | SVEMAGAYGYT
TRBJ2-2 | TRBV27 | ASSLLHRGIGELF
TRBJ2-5 | TRBV7-6 | ASSLARGPETQY
TRBJ1-4 | TRBV20-1 | SARPGGGNEKLF
TRBJ2-5 | TRBV9 | ASSSRSVRTGEETQY
TRBJ1-1 | TRBV2 | ASIQGAVTEAF
TRBJ2-1 | TRBV30 | AWSGAEYNEQF
TRBJ2-5 | TRBV7-8 | ASSFPRLVSETQY
TRBJ2-7 | TRBV6-2/TRBV6-3 | ASAIAEFYEQY
TRBJ1-1 | TRBV29-1 | SVEGVVEAF
TRBJ1-1 | TRBV7-9 | ASSLLEFGFEAF
TRBJ2-7 | TRBV10-2 | ASSIWPSGSWNRYEQY
TRBJ2-1 | TRBV20-1 | SARDLLAGVPEQF
TRBJ2-5 | TRBV7-6 | ASSLLAGETQY
TRBJ2-7 | TRBV7-6 | ASSPDRNSREQY
TRBJ2-7 | TRBV4-3 | ASSQDRLSSYEQY
TRBJ1-6 | TRBV6-1 | ASSAEDSNNSPLH